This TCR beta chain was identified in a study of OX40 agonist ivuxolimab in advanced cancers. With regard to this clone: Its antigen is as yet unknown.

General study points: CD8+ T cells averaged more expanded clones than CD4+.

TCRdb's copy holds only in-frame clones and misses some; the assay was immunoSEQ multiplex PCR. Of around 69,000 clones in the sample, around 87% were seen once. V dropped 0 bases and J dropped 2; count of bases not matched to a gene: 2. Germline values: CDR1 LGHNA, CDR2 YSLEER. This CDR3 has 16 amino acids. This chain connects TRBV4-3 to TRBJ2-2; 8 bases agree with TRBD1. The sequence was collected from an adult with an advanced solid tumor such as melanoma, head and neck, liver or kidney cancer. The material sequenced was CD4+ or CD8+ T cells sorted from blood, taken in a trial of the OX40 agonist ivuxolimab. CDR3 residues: CASSQEAGGNTGELFF. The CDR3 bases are TGCGCCAGCAGCCAAGAAGCAGGGGGCAACACCGGGGAGCTGTTTTTT.